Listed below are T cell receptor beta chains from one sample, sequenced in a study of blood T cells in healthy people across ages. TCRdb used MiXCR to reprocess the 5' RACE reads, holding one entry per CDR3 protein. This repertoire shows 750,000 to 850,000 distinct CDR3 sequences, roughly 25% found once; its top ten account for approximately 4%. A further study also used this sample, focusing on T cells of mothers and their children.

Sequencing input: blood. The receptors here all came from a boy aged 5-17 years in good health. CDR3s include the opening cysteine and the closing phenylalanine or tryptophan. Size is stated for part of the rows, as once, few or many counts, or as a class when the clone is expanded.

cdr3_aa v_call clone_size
CASSSPGGAFLDTQYF TRBV28 NA
CASSFQGEETQYF TRBV5-1 many
CASSLVAGLTDYNEQFF TRBV11-2 NA
CASSPLDSNSGNTIYF TRBV18 NA
CSADRGGYTF TRBV20-1 few
CASSFHPTSGGVDEQFF TRBV7-8 NA
CASSYGASGTSGNTIYF TRBV28 few
CASRMDSGNEQFF TRBV6-2/TRBV6-3 few
CASSLNLQGTEAFF TRBV28 NA
CASSQTLGGAINIQYF TRBV4-1 few
CSARTGALGTQYF TRBV29-1 NA
CSAARPGEGYTF TRBV20-1 NA
CASRPSGASNTEAFF TRBV28 NA
CATSRTITGTWVPQHF TRBV15 few
CASSFLVGGLAWNEQFF TRBV27 NA
CASRPTENTEAFF TRBV5-1 NA
CASSYGSGQVADTQYF TRBV6-5 NA
CSAPLLQGNNEQFF TRBV20-1 NA
CSARVAGTRRRETQYF TRBV20-1 once
CSVGGSRSPTDTQYF TRBV29-1 NA
CASSKVTGTGTYEQYF TRBV21-1 few
CASSSLGLPVAFF TRBV11-2 NA
CASSQIREGQPQHF TRBV4-3 few
CASSFGAYNSPLHF TRBV27 NA
CASSLVPEEANVLTF TRBV5-1 few
CASSLMGGLAGGEQYF TRBV7-2 few